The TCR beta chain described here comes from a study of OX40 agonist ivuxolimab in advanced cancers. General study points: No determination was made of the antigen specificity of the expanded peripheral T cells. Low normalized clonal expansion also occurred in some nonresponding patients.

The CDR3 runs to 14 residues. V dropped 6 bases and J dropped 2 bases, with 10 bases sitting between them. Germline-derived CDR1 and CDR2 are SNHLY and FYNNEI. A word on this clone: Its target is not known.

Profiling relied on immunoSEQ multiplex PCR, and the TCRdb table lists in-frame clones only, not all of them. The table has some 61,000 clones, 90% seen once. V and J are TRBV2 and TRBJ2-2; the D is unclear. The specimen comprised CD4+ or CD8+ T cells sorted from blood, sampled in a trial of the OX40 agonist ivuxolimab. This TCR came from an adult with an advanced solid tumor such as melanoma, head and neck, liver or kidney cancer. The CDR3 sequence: CASRTLVNTGELFF. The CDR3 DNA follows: TGTGCCAGCAGGACTCTAGTAAACACCGGGGAGCTGTTTTTT.